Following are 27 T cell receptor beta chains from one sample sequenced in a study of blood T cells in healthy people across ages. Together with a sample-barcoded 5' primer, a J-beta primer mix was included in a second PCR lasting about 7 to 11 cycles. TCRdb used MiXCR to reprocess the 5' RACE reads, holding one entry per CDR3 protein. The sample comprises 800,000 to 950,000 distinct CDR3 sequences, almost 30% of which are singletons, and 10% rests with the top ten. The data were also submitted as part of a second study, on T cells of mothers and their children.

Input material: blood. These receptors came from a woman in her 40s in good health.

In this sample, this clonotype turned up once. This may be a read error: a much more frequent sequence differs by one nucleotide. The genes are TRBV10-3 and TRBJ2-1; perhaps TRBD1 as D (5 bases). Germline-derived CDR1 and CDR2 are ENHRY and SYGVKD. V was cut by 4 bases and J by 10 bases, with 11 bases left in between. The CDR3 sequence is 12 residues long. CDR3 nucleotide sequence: TGTGCCATCAGTGCCCAGGGTTACGAGCAGTTCTTC. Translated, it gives CAISAQGYEQFF.

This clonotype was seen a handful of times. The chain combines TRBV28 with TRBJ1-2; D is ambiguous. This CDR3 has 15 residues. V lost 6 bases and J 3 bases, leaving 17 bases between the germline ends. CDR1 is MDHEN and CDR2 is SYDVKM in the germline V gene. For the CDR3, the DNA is TGTGCCAGCAGGCCAGTGGAGGTCCTTCACTATGGCTACACCTTC. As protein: CASRPVEVLHYGYTF.

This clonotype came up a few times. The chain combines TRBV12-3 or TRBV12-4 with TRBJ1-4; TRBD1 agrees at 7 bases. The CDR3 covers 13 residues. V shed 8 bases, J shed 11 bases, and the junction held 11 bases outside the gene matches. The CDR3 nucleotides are TGTGCCAGCGCTTACCGGGACAGTCCTAAACTGTTTTTT. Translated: CASAYRDSPKLFF.

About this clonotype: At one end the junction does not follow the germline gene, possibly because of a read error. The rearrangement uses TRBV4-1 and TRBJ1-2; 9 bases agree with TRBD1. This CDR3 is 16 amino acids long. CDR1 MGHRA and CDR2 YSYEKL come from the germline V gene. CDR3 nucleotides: TGCGTCAGCAGCCAAGATGGGAACAGGGGGCTTTATGGCTACACCTTC. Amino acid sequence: CVSSQDGNRGLYGYTF.

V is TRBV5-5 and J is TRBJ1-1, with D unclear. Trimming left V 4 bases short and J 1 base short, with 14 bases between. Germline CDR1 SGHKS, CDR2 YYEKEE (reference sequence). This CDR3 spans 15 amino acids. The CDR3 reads CASSPVLRRNTEAFF. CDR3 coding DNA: TGTGCCAGCAGCCCGGTCCTGAGACGGAACACTGAAGCTTTCTTT.

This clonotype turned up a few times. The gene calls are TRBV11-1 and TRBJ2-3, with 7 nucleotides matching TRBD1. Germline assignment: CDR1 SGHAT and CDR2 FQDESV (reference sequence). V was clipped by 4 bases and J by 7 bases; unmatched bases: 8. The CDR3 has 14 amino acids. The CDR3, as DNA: TGTGCCAGCAGCTCTACAGGGGTCCTTAATACGCAGTATTTT. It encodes CASSSTGVLNTQYF.

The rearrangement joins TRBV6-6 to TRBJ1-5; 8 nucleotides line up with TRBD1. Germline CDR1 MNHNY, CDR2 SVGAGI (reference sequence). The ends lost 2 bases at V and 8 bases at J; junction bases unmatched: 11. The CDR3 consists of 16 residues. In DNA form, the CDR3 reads TGTGCCAGCAGTTACCGACAGGGGAAGGGAGAAAAGCCCCAGCATTTT. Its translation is CASSYRQGKGEKPQHF.

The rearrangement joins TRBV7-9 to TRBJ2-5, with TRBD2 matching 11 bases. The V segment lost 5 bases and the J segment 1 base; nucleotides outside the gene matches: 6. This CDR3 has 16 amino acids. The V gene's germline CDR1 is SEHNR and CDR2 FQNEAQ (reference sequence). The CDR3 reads CASSEVGTSGQETQYF. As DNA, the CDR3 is TGTGCCAGCAGCGAAGTAGGGACTAGCGGCCAAGAGACCCAGTACTTC. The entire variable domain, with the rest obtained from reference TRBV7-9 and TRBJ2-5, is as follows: DTGVSQNPRHKITKRGQNVTFRCDPISEHNRLYWYRQTLGQGPEFLTYFQNEAQLEKSRLLSDRFSAERPKGSFSTLEIQRTEQGDSAMYLCASSEVGTSGQETQYFGPGTRLLVL.

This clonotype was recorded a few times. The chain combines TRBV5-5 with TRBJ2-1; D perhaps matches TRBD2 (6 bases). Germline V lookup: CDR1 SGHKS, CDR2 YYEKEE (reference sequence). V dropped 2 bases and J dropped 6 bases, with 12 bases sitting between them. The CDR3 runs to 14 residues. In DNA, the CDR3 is TGTGCCAGCAGCTTTTGGCAGGGAGGCAATGAGCAGTTCTTC. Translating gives CASSFWQGGNEQFF.

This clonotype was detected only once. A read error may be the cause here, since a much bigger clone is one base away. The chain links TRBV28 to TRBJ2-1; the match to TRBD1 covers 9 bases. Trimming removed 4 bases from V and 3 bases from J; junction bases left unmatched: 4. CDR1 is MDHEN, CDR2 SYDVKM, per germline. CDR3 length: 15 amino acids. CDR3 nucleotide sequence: TGTGCCAGCAGTTCGGCGGACAGGGGCTACAATGAGCAGTTCTTC. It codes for CASSSADRGYNEQFF.

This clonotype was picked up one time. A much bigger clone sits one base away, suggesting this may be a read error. The CDR3 loop reads CASSASGRYSYNEQVF. The DNA of the CDR3 is TGTGCCAGCAGTGCTAGCGGGAGGTACTCCTACAATGAGCAGGTCTTC. The chain is built from TRBV6-4 and TRBJ2-1, with TRBD2 matching over 11 bases. CDR3 length: 16 amino acids. Germline V gene data show CDR1 as MRHNA and CDR2 as SNTAGT.

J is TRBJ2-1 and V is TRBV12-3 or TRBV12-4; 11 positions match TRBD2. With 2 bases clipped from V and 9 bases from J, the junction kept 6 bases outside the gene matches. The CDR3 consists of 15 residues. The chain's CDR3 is CASSLTTSGVGEQFF. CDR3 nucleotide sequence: TGTGCCAGCAGTTTAACGACTAGCGGGGTTGGTGAGCAGTTCTTC.

CDR3 bases: TGTGCCAGCAGCCGCGGGACAGGGTTTTACTACGAGCAGTACTTC. The encoded protein is CASSRGTGFYYEQYF. The chain is built from TRBV5-4 and TRBJ2-5; 9 nucleotides line up with TRBD1. The J call may be faulty, since TRBJ2-7 better matches the DNA end. The CDR3 is 15 amino acids. The germline CDR1 and CDR2 sequences are SGHNT and YYREEE (reference sequence).

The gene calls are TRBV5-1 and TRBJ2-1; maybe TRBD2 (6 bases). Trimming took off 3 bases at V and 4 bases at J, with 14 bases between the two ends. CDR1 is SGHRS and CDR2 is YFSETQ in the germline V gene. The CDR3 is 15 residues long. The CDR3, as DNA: TGCGCCAGCAGCTCCGGGGGTAGTTGGTACAATGAGCAGTTCTTC. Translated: CASSSGGSWYNEQFF.

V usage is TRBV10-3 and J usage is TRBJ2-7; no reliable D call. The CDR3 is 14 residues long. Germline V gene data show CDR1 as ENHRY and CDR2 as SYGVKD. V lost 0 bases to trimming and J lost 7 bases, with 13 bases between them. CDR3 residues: CAISESILSNEQYF. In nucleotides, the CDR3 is TGTGCCATCAGTGAGTCGATCCTATCCAATGAGCAGTACTTC.

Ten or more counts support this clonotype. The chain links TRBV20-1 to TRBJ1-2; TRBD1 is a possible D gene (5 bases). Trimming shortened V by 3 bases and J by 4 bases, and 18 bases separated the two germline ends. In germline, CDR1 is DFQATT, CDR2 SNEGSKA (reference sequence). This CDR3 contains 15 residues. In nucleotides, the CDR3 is TGCAGTGCTAGCCCGCCCGGGGGGTCTGGCTATGGCTACACCTTC. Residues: CSASPPGGSGYGYTF.

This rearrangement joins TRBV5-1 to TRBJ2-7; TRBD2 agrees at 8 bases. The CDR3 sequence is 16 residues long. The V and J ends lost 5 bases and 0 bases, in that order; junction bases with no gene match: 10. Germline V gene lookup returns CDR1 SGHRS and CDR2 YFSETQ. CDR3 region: CASRGPRGVDSYEQYF. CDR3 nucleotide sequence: TGCGCCAGCAGGGGTCCGCGGGGGGTGGACTCCTACGAGCAGTACTTC. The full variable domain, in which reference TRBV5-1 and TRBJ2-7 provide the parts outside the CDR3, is KAGVTQTPRYLIKTRGQQVTLSCSPISGHRSVSWYQQTPGQGLQFLFEYFSETQRNKGNFPGRFSGRQFSNSRSEMNVSTLELGDSALYLCASRGPRGVDSYEQYFGPGTRLTVT.

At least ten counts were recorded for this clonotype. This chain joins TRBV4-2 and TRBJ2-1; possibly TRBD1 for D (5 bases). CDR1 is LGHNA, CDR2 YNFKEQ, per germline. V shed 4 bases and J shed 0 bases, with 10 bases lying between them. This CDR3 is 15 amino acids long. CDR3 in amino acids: CASSPTGNSYNEQFF. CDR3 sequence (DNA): TGTGCCAGCAGCCCTACAGGAAACTCCTACAATGAGCAGTTCTTC.

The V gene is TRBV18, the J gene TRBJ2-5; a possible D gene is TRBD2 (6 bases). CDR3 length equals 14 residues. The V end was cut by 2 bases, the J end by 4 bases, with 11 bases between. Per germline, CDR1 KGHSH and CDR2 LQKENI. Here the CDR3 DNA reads TGTGCCAGCTCACCAGGACGGAGGGGAGAGACCCAGTACTTC. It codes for CASSPGRRGETQYF.

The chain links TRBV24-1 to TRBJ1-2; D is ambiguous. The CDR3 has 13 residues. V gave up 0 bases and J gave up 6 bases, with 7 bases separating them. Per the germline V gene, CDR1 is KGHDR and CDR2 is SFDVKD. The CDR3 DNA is TGTGCCACCAGTGATTTGCTCGGGGATGGCTACACCTTC. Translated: CATSDLLGDGYTF.

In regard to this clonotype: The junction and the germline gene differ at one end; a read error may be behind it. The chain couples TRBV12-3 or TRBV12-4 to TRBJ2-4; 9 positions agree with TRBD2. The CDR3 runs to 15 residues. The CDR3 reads CTSSLAGRALNEQYF. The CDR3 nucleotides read TGTACCAGCAGTCTAGCGGGGAGGGCCCTTAATGAGCAGTACTTC.

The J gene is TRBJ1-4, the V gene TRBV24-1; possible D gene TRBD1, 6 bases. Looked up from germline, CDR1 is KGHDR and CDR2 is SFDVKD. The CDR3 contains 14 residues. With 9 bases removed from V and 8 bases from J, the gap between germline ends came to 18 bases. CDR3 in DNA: TGTGCCACCGCCGAAATGGGGGGGCAGGAAAAACTGTTTTTT. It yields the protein CATAEMGGQEKLFF.

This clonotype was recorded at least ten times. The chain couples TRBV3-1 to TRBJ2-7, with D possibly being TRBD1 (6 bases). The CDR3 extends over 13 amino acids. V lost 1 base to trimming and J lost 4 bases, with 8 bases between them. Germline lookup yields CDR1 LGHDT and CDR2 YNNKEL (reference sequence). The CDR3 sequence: CASSQGGRYEQYF. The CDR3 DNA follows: TGTGCCAGCAGCCAAGGGGGGCGATACGAGCAGTACTTC.

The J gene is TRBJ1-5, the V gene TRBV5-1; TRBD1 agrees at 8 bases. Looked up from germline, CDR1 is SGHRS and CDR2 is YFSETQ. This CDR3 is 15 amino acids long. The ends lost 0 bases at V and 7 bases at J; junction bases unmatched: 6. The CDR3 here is CASSLGTGSRQPQHF. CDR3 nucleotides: TGCGCCAGCAGCTTGGGGACAGGGAGCAGGCAGCCCCAGCATTTT. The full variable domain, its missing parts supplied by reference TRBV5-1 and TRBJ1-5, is KAGVTQTPRYLIKTRGQQVTLSCSPISGHRSVSWYQQTPGQGLQFLFEYFSETQRNKGNFPGRFSGRQFSNSRSEMNVSTLELGDSALYLCASSLGTGSRQPQHFGDGTRLSIL.

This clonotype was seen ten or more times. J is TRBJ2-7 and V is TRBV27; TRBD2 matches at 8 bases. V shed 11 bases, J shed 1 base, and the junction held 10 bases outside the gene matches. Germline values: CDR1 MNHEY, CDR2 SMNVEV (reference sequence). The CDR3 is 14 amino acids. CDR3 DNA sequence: TGTGCCTCTTCTTACAGCGGGGGTTCCTACGAGCAGTACTTC. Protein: CASSYSGGSYEQYF.

CDR3 residues: CASSLVDGGPLNTEAFF. As DNA, the CDR3 is TGTGCCAGCAGCTTAGTTGACGGGGGTCCCTTGAACACTGAAGCTTTCTTT. The V gene is TRBV7-2, the J gene TRBJ1-1; possible D gene TRBD1, 5 bases. CDR1 and CDR2 (germline): SGHTA, FQGNSA. The CDR3 is made up of 17 amino acids. Trimming removed 1 base at V and 0 bases at J, with 15 bases between.

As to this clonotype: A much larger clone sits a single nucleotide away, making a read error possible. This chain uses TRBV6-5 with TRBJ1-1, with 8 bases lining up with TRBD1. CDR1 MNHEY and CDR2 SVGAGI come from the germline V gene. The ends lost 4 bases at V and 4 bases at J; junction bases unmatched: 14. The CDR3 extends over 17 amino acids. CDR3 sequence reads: CASSSRGRGRGGTEAFF. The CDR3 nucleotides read TGTGCCAGCAGTTCCCGGGGCAGGGGGCGGGGGGGCACTGAAGCTTTCTTT.